The T cell receptor (beta chain) described here comes from a study of blood T cell repertoires in COVID-19 (dated by TCRdb to the early 2020s). In terms of the full investigation: Collaborator samples came from the United States, Italy and Spain and covered acute and convalescent phases of COVID-19. The material from the prospective study consisted of cDNA or gDNA derived from T cells, B-cell-depleted T cells, or PBMCs. Deeply sampled blood TCRbeta repertoires from subjects exposed to, actively infected with, or recovered from COVID-19 were included in the dataset. The repertoires were released in a freely available public database meant as a resource for research on the immune response to SARS-CoV-2. Samples were obtained from the ongoing ImmuneRACE study (first 160 participants) and from over 1,000 subjects provided by 6 global collaborators. Sample metadata almost always included a de-identified subject ID, COVID-19 status, age in years and sex. Where available, HLA class I and class II types were taken from metadata supplied by the sample provider and were not determined by assay-based typing.

TCRbeta CDR3 regions were amplified from genomic DNA by means of the immunoSEQ Assay, a bias-controlled multiplex PCR. On the authors' methods: The number of nucleated cells in each sample was estimated from the amplification of reference gene primers within the assay. Sequence reads were collapsed and filtered to measure the absolute abundance of every unique TCRbeta CDR3 rearrangement. For each sample, productive Simpson clonality was calculated as the square root of Simpson's diversity index over productive rearrangements. TCRdb carries this immuneACCESS record with in-frame sequences only. Its versions omit some clonotypes, under half of them owing to an unresolved V gene in the studies checked, with the rest unexplained. The V and J calls and clone size come from that table; D and trimming were worked out from the DNA. This sample comprises roughly 260,000 clones, roughly 86% of them detected only once. The biggest ten clones account for around 10% of the sample.

Another Seattle source contributed samples from volunteer blood donors who had recovered from COVID-19. The collaborating institutions used their own protocols to collect whole blood in K2EDTA tubes. Collaborator samples were shipped for TCRbeta analysis as frozen whole blood, isolated PBMCs, or DNA extracted from either sample type. Comments on this clone: What this receptor recognizes is not known. Base qualities are not provided; no much larger clone lies one nucleotide away.

After removal of 3 bases from V and 6 bases from J, the junction retains 10 bases not matched to a gene. The CDR3 numbers 17 residues from cysteine through phenylalanine. CDR3 DNA only is kept here, 51 bases in frame from base 1. CDR1 and CDR2 are read off the germline V gene (reference sequence) as LGHDT and YNNKEL. Study-wide findings and limitations: The amount of clinical and demographic metadata varied by source and participant and was provided uncurated.

The receptor was isolated from a man aged 35 to 55 who had recovered from COVID-19. The material sequenced was peripheral blood. Here the chain combines TRBV3-1 (or the pseudogene TRBV3-2) and TRBJ1-5, and 11 junction bases match TRBD1. The CDR3 is CASSQFLGQGAIQPQHF. The nucleotide sequence is given as TGTGCCAGCAGCCAGTTCCTTGGACAGGGGGCGATTCAGCCCCAGCATTTT.